Given below is one T cell receptor (beta chain) in context. The data originate from a study of technical replicates of blood from four donors. Measured with immunoSEQ multiplex PCR; TCRdb has only the in-frame clones, and not every one. Of nearly 95,000 clones in the sample, 90% to 97% are singletons; the top ten hold approximately 0.36%. The CDR3 extends over 13 amino acids. V was clipped by 8 bases and J by 6 bases, with 14 bases between them. Germline lookup yields CDR1 LNHDA and CDR2 SQIVND (reference sequence). The chain is built from TRBV19 and TRBJ1-5; D perhaps matches TRBD1 (5 bases). Sample: T cells isolated from PBMCs. This clonotype originated in a human donor in good health. CDR3 DNA: TGTGCCAGTGCACTGACAGTCGCTCAGCCCCAGCATTTT. Translation: CASALTVAQPQHF.